These T cell receptor beta chains were read from a single sample in a study of shared clonotypes between healthy human individuals. TCRdb's copy holds only in-frame clones and misses some; the assay was immunoSEQ multiplex PCR. Here the sample spans more than 500,000 clones, approximately 96% being singletons. What was sequenced was naive CD8+ T cells sorted from blood. The receptors come from a woman aged 25 to 39 in good health. Each CDR3 is given with its conserved first and last residue. The D gene is left open where the match is weak. Rows give clone size only sometimes, using once, few, many, or a class for an expanded clone.

>TRBD1|TRBJ2-3|NA|TRBV18
TGTGCCAGCTCACCACCGACAGGGGGCGCAGATACGCAGTATTTT
CASSPPTGGADTQYF
>NA|TRBJ2-7|NA|TRBV19
TGTGCCAGTAGTTGGGGGCTGATGTACGAGCAGTACTTC
CASSWGLMYEQYF
>NA|TRBJ2-1|NA|TRBV6-5
TGTGCCAGCAGTCGAAGCGTAGCGGTCTACAATGAGCAGTTCTTC
CASSRSVAVYNEQFF
>NA|TRBJ2-7|NA|TRBV7-6
TGTGCCAGCAGCTTAGCACCGGGGGGCGTGGACGAGCAGTACTTC
CASSLAPGGVDEQYF
>TRBD1|TRBJ2-7|NA|TRBV27
TGTGCCAGCAGACCGGGACAGGGGGCTTCTCAGCAGTACTTC
CASRPGQGASQQYF
>TRBD2|TRBJ2-5|NA|TRBV9
TGTGCCAGCAGTTTGACTAGCGGGAGGGCCTTCGAGACCCAGTACTTC
CASSLTSGRAFETQYF
>NA|TRBJ2-1|NA|TRBV7-9
TGTGCCAGCAGCTTAGCGCGAGGTGGGGTGTTCTTC
CASSLARGGVFF
>NA|TRBJ2-1|NA|TRBV5-1
TGCGCCAGCAGCCAGGCCCTGGGCCTCTACAATGAGCAGTTCTTC
CASSQALGLYNEQFF
>NA|TRBJ2-1|NA|TRBV29-1
TGCAGCGTTGACGTTCGTACCTCCTACAATGAGCAGTTCTTC
CSVDVRTSYNEQFF
>NA|TRBJ1-1|NA|TRBV9
TGTGCCAGCAGCGTGACCGGGGATGAAGCTTTCTTT
CASSVTGDEAFF
>NA|TRBJ1-3|NA|TRBV15
TGTGCCACGGGGGGGTCTCACTCTGGAAACACCATATATTTT
CATGGSHSGNTIYF
>NA|TRBJ2-2|NA|TRBV6-6
TGTGCCAGCAGTTACGAGACCGGGGAGCTGTTTTTT
CASSYETGELFF
>NA|TRBJ2-7|once|TRBV7-8
TGTGCCAGCAGCTTAGGAGGACAGTCCTACGAGCAGTACTTC
CASSLGGQSYEQYF
>NA|TRBJ2-1|once|TRBV12-5
TGTGCTAGTGCCCCCATGCTGGGGGACAATGAGCAGTTCTTC
CASAPMLGDNEQFF
>NA|TRBJ2-5|NA|TRBV15
TGTGCCACCAGCAGAGATCGGAGTCCTCGGAAGGTGGCCAAAGAGACCCAGTACTTC
CATSRDRSPRKVAKETQYF
>NA|TRBJ2-7|NA|TRBV28
TGTGCCAGCAGTAACGTAAACGCGGGACACATCTACGAGCAGTACTTC
CASSNVNAGHIYEQYF
>TRBD1|TRBJ2-3|NA|TRBV27
TGTGCCAGCAGTTCCCCGGGACAGGGAACAGATACGCAGTATTTT
CASSSPGQGTDTQYF
>TRBD2|TRBJ2-2|NA|TRBV28
TGTGCCAGCAGTTTCACTAGCGGGAGCACCGGGGAGCTGTTTTTT
CASSFTSGSTGELFF
>NA|TRBJ1-1|NA|TRBV5-6
TGTGCCAGCAGCTCAGGGGCGGGGGGCCGTCCGAACACTGAAGCTTTCTTT
CASSSGAGGRPNTEAFF
>NA|TRBJ2-7|NA|TRBV5-6
TGTGCCAGCAGCAATAATTCCTACGAGCAGTACTTC
CASSNNSYEQYF
>NA|TRBJ2-7|NA|TRBV6-5
TGTGCCAGCACCAACAGGAACTACGAGCAGTACTTC
CASTNRNYEQYF
>TRBD2|TRBJ2-7|once|TRBV4-2
TGTGCCAGCAGCCAGCAGGGCATAGCGGGAGTTAGGGACGAGCAGTACTTC
CASSQQGIAGVRDEQYF
>NA|TRBJ2-2|NA|TRBV11-2
TGTGCCAGCAAGAGGCCCACCGGGGAGCTGTTTTTT
CASKRPTGELFF
>NA|TRBJ2-7|NA|TRBV9
TGTGCCAGCAGCGTAGAATGGGGGGCCAACGAGCAGTACTTC
CASSVEWGANEQYF
>NA|TRBJ2-1|NA|TRBV5-1
TGCGCCAGCAGCCCGGGACTTGTAAACTACAATGAGCAGTTCTTC
CASSPGLVNYNEQFF